This is a list of T cell receptor beta chains from one sample in a study of T cells after yellow fever vaccination. MiXCR was run by TCRdb on the 5' RACE reads, yielding one entry per CDR3 protein. The sample includes 610,000 or so distinct CDR3 sequences, about 12% of them seen just once. Sample: PBMCs, taken on the day of the yellow fever booster vaccination. These receptors originate from a man under 40 who received the YFV17D yellow fever vaccine. The CDR3 runs from the conserved cysteine through the conserved F or W. D genes are given only for firm matches. Size is omitted from some rows. Given values are once, few, many or a class for expanded clones.

>TRBJ2-7|14|TRBV20-1|TRBD1|-
CSASRPGGTFEQYF
TGCAGTGCTAGTCGTCCAGGGGGTACTTTCGAGCAGTACTTC
>TRBJ1-3|16|TRBV5-1|-|-
CASSPRTVFSGNTIYF
TGCGCCAGCAGCCCCAGGACAGTTTTCTCTGGAAACACCATATATTTT
>TRBJ2-2|15|TRBV19|TRBD1|-
CASSLKGQATGELFF
TGTGCCAGTAGTTTAAAGGGACAGGCGACCGGGGAGCTGTTTTTT
>TRBJ1-1|13|TRBV28|-|-
CASGLGRTSEAFF
TGTGCCAGCGGCCTGGGGAGAACAAGTGAAGCTTTCTTT
>TRBJ2-3|15|TRBV4-3|-|many
CASSLNALGADTQYF
TGCGCCAGCAGCCTGAACGCCCTGGGGGCAGATACGCAGTATTTT
>TRBJ1-6|18|TRBV11-2|-|-
CASSLDRPYTTYNSPLHF
TGTGCCAGCAGCTTAGATCGCCCGTATACGACCTATAATTCACCCCTCCACTTT
>TRBJ2-7|15|TRBV20-1|TRBD2|few
CSARGLQREAYEQYF
TGCAGTGCTAGAGGTCTCCAGCGGGAGGCCTACGAGCAGTACTTC
>TRBJ1-4|12|TRBV25-1|-|many
CASSPRGEKLFF
TGTGCCAGCAGTCCCCGGGGTGAAAAACTGTTTTTT
>TRBJ2-1|16|TRBV18|-|-
CASSPRWESHRNEQFF
TGTGCCAGCTCACCACGGTGGGAGTCCCACCGTAATGAGCAGTTCTTC
>TRBJ2-3|13|TRBV5-8|-|-
CASSWGRENTQYF
TGTGCCAGCAGCTGGGGACGGGAAAATACGCAGTATTTT
>TRBJ1-1|13|TRBV18|-|-
CASSPITGSEAFF
TGTGCCAGCTCACCAATTACAGGGTCTGAAGCTTTCTTT
>TRBJ2-1|16|TRBV29-1|TRBD2|-
CSVEEGTSDSYNEQFF
TGCAGCGTTGAAGAGGGGACTAGCGACTCCTACAATGAGCAGTTCTTC
>TRBJ1-2|13|TRBV10-3|-|-
CAISEGKDYGYTF
TGTGCCATCAGTGAAGGCAAAGACTATGGCTACACCTTC
>TRBJ1-2|16|TRBV18|-|-
CASSPASGQGSYGYTF
TGTGCCAGCTCACCCGCCTCTGGGCAGGGTTCCTATGGCTACACCTTC
>TRBJ1-2|16|TRBV28|TRBD1|-
CASGEPTGSIDYGYTF
TGTGCCAGCGGAGAACCGACAGGGAGTATTGACTATGGCTACACCTTC
>TRBJ2-7|15|TRBV7-2|TRBD1|few
CASSLAGTGVQEQYF
TGTGCCAGCAGCTTAGCCGGGACAGGGGTACAAGAGCAGTACTTC
>TRBJ2-5|13|TRBV19|-|few
CASSMGYQETQYF
TGTGCCAGTAGTATGGGGTACCAAGAGACCCAGTACTTC
>TRBJ2-7|16|TRBV29-1|TRBD2|-
CSVETGLAGEFAGQYF
TGCAGCGTTGAAACGGGACTAGCGGGAGAGTTTGCGGGGCAGTACTTC
>TRBJ2-1|16|TRBV14|TRBD2|-
CASSTQLRTSGSNQFF
TGTGCCAGCAGCACTCAACTAAGGACTAGCGGGAGTAACCAGTTCTTC
>TRBJ1-2|13|TRBV6-2/TRBV6-3|-|few
CASSQDVSRGYTF
TGTGCCAGCAGTCAGGACGTATCCAGGGGCTACACCTTC
>TRBJ1-6|13|TRBV30|-|few
CAWSVDTRSPLHF
TGTGCCTGGAGTGTAGATACGCGGTCCCCCCTCCACTTT
>TRBJ2-3|15|TRBV9|-|-
CASSETGGVADTQYF
TGTGCCAGCAGCGAAACGGGGGGCGTGGCAGATACGCAGTATTTT
>TRBJ1-4|13|TRBV3-1|-|few
CASSQESREKLFF
TGTGCCAGCAGCCAAGAGAGTCGTGAAAAACTGTTTTTT
>TRBJ2-7|15|TRBV5-5|-|-
CASSGGTALVYEQYF
TGTGCCAGCAGCGGAGGGACAGCCTTGGTGTACGAGCAGTACTTC
>TRBJ2-7|17|TRBV19|TRBD2|-
CASSTKGTSGSSYEQYF
TGTGCCAGTAGTACGAAAGGGACTAGCGGTAGCTCCTACGAGCAGTACTTC
>TRBJ2-3|13|TRBV6-1|-|-
CASTNEGTDTQYF
TGTGCCAGCACCAATGAGGGGACAGATACGCAGTATTTT
>TRBJ2-1|13|TRBV9|-|few
CASSFRPDNEQFF
TGTGCCAGCAGCTTTAGACCGGACAATGAGCAGTTCTTC
>TRBJ2-7|15|TRBV7-8|TRBD2|-
CASSQTSGMGYEQYF
TGTGCCAGCAGCCAGACTAGCGGGATGGGCTACGAGCAGTACTTC
>TRBJ2-3|14|TRBV2|-|-
CASSTGSGTDTQYF
TGTGCCAGCAGTACAGGGTCGGGCACAGATACGCAGTATTTT
>TRBJ2-1|15|TRBV15|-|few
CATSQAGASYNEQFF
TGTGCCACCAGCCAGGCGGGGGCATCCTACAATGAGCAGTTCTTC
>TRBJ2-1|15|TRBV7-2|-|-
CASSTPTPAAVGQFF
TGTGCCAGCAGCACACCTACACCCGCGGCTGTCGGGCAGTTCTTC
>TRBJ2-1|12|TRBV6-2/TRBV6-3|TRBD2|few
CASKAGGGEQFF
TGTGCCAGCAAAGCGGGAGGCGGTGAGCAGTTCTTC
>TRBJ2-7|15|TRBV12-3/TRBV12-4|TRBD2|few
CASSLGIAGTLEQYF
TGTGCCAGCAGTCTTGGAATAGCGGGGACCCTGGAGCAGTACTTC
>TRBJ2-3|19|TRBV11-2|TRBD2|-
CASSSGLAGGPRWPDTQYF
TGTGCCAGCAGCTCGGGACTAGCGGGAGGACCCCGGTGGCCAGATACGCAGTATTTT
>TRBJ2-2|14|TRBV12-3/TRBV12-4|-|few
CASRGVHGAGELFF
TGTGCCAGCAGGGGAGTGCACGGGGCCGGGGAGCTGTTTTTT
>TRBJ2-1|16|TRBV7-7|TRBD2|few
CASSLNRLAGGNEQFF
TGTGCCAGCAGCTTAAACCGACTAGCGGGAGGAAATGAGCAGTTCTTC
>TRBJ1-5|15|TRBV6-4|-|few
CASSDSPNFGFPQHF
TGTGCCAGCAGTGACTCCCCGAATTTTGGATTTCCCCAGCATTTT
>TRBJ1-1|14|TRBV12-3/TRBV12-4|-|many
CASSEAYGNTEAFF
TGTGCCAGCAGTGAGGCCTACGGGAACACTGAAGCTTTCTTT
>TRBJ2-1|15|TRBV12-3/TRBV12-4|TRBD2|few
CASYAGTSDRNEQFF
TGTGCCAGTTACGCCGGGACTAGCGATAGGAATGAGCAGTTCTTC
>TRBJ1-1|13|TRBV5-1|-|many
CASSSQGYTEAFF
TGCGCCAGCAGCTCACAGGGCTACACTGAAGCTTTCTTT
>TRBJ1-1|14|TRBV5-1|-|-
CASSLLAGAPEAFF
TGCGCCAGCAGCTTGCTCGCGGGGGCCCCTGAAGCTTTCTTT
>TRBJ2-5|15|TRBV12-3/TRBV12-4|-|few
CASSFRKGQGETQYF
TGTGCCAGCAGTTTTAGGAAGGGGCAGGGAGAGACCCAGTACTTC
>TRBJ1-1|13|TRBV5-1|-|-
CASSLDENTEAFF
TGCGCCAGCAGCTTGGACGAGAACACTGAAGCTTTCTTT
>TRBJ1-5|12|TRBV12-3/TRBV12-4|-|-
CASSRIDQPQHF
TGTGCCAGCAGTCGGATCGACCAGCCCCAGCATTTT
>TRBJ2-3|16|TRBV20-1|TRBD2|few
CCARGASGRHTDTQYF
TGCTGTGCTAGAGGCGCTAGCGGACGCCACACAGATACGCAGTATTTT
>TRBJ1-4|16|TRBV11-2|-|many
CASSLEKGMMYEKLFF
TGTGCCAGCAGCTTAGAAAAGGGAATGATGTATGAAAAACTGTTTTTT